The 32 T cell receptor beta chains presented below share a single source sample, sequenced in a study of OX40 agonist ivuxolimab in advanced cancers. The repertoire was sequenced with immunoSEQ multiplex PCR; TCRdb's copy has only in-frame clones and lacks some. The table lists nearly 80,000 clones, around 80% of them singletons, with 0.35% to 0.5% in the top ten. The material sequenced was CD4+ or CD8+ T cells sorted from blood, taken in a trial of the OX40 agonist ivuxolimab. The receptors here all came from an adult with an advanced solid tumor such as melanoma, head and neck, liver or kidney cancer.

This clone was recorded a few times. At the DNA level, this CDR3 is encoded by other sequences in the same sample as well. V usage is TRBV5-1 and J usage is TRBJ1-2; D perhaps matches TRBD1 (6 bases). Looked up from germline, CDR1 is SGHRS and CDR2 is YFSETQ. V lost 4 bases and J 2 bases, leaving 9 bases between the germline ends. CDR3 length: 13 amino acids. CDR3 amino acids: CASSPGQNYGYTF. CDR3 DNA: TGCGCCAGCAGCCCCGGACAGAACTATGGCTACACCTTC.

J is TRBJ1-3 and V is TRBV7-3; D is uncertain. Looked up from germline, CDR1 is SGHTA and CDR2 is FQGTGA. The CDR3 spans 14 residues. The germline V and J ends were trimmed by 2 bases and 0 bases, with 5 bases remaining between them. The CDR3 is CASSLFPSGNTIYF. Written as DNA, the CDR3 is TGTGCCAGCAGCTTATTTCCCTCTGGAAACACCATATATTTT.

The genes are TRBV5-1 and TRBJ2-5; 14 positions match TRBD2. After removal of 3 bases from V and 6 bases from J, the junction contained 4 bases not matched to a gene. CDR3 length equals 15 residues. Germline CDR1 SGHRS, CDR2 YFSETQ. DNA of the CDR3: TGCGCCAGCAGCTCCGGGACTAGCGGGAGACAGACCCAGTACTTC. This gives the protein CASSSGTSGRQTQYF.

This clone was counted only a few times. This chain joins TRBV7-9 and TRBJ1-2; 9 nucleotides align to TRBD1. The CDR3 has 15 residues. Looked up from germline, CDR1 is SEHNR and CDR2 is FQNEAQ (reference sequence). With 5 bases clipped from V and 7 bases from J, the junction kept 11 bases outside the gene matches. The CDR3 sequence is CASSPRTGAGSGYTF. In DNA, the CDR3 is TGTGCCAGCAGCCCGCGGACAGGGGCGGGAAGTGGCTACACCTTC.

This clone was picked up a small number of times. The genes are TRBV5-5 and TRBJ2-7; 9 bases are a match to TRBD1. V shed 1 base and J 3 bases; nucleotides not matched to a gene: 8. Germline V gene sequence: CDR1 SGHKS, CDR2 YYEKEE (reference sequence). This CDR3 spans 16 amino acids. Here the CDR3 reads CASSLYGDRALYEQYF. The DNA of the CDR3 is TGTGCCAGCAGCTTGTATGGGGACAGGGCCCTCTACGAGCAGTACTTC.

The chain recombines TRBV19 with TRBJ2-4; the D gene could be TRBD1 or TRBD2 (5 bases each). V shed 7 bases and J shed 4 bases, with 14 bases lying between them. This CDR3 has 14 amino acids. In germline, CDR1 is LNHDA, CDR2 SQIVND (reference sequence). CDR3 sequence: CASNPGTVKNIQYF. As DNA, the CDR3 is TGTGCCAGTAACCCCGGGACGGTGAAAAACATTCAGTACTTC.

J is TRBJ2-5 and V is TRBV7-7; TRBD1 matches 8 bases. Unmatched junction bases numbered 7, after V lost 5 bases and J lost 5 bases. The CDR3 contains 14 residues. CDR1 and CDR2 (germline): SSHAT, FNYEAQ (reference sequence). In DNA, the CDR3 is TGTGCCAGCAGCCCTCGGACAGGGCAGGAGACCCAGTACTTC. This sequence encodes CASSPRTGQETQYF.

The genes are TRBV4-2 and TRBJ2-5, with TRBD2 matching 9 bases. CDR1 is LGHNA, CDR2 YNFKEQ, per germline. The CDR3 sequence is 17 residues long. V was clipped by 0 bases and J by 5 bases; unmatched bases: 10. In DNA, the CDR3 is TGTGCCAGCAGCCAAGATCTCAGCGGGGGGCCATGGGAGACCCAGTACTTC. Its protein product is CASSQDLSGGPWETQYF.

This chain connects TRBV18 to TRBJ2-3; no reliable D call. Germline CDR1 and CDR2: KGHSH and LQKENI. The V end lost 4 bases, the J end lost 3 bases, and 11 bases lay between the germline ends. CDR3 length equals 14 residues. CDR3 nucleotides: TGTGCCAGCTCACGGGCTAGAGAAACAGATACGCAGTATTTT. Residues: CASSRARETDTQYF. Together with reference TRBV18 and TRBJ2-3, the CDR3 gives the full variable domain: NAGVMQNPRHLVRRRGQEARLRCSPMKGHSHVYWYRQLPEEGLKFMVYLQKENIIDESGMPKERFSAEFPKEGPSILRIQQVVRGDSAAYFCASSRARETDTQYFGPGTRLTVL.

This clone is a singleton in its sample. This chain connects TRBV18 to TRBJ2-6; D is ambiguous. Germline assignment: CDR1 KGHSH and CDR2 LQKENI. The V end was cut by 3 bases, the J end by 0 bases, with 9 bases between. The CDR3 runs 16 residues. CDR3 residues: CASSPSKISGANVLTF. The DNA of the CDR3 is TGTGCCAGCTCACCCTCGAAAATCTCTGGGGCCAACGTCCTGACTTTC.

This clone was observed a handful of times. The V and J genes are TRBV5-4 and TRBJ2-7, with D uncertain. From germline, CDR1 is SGHNT and CDR2 YYREEE (reference sequence). The CDR3 has 14 amino acids. V was trimmed by 0 bases and J by 4 bases, leaving 11 bases between them. This CDR3 reads CASSLAVGAYEQYF. The CDR3 nucleotides read TGTGCCAGCAGCTTGGCGGTAGGAGCGTACGAGCAGTACTTC.

This chain joins TRBV7-2 and TRBJ2-1; tentative D call: TRBD2 (5 bases). Per germline, CDR1 SGHTA and CDR2 FQGNSA. CDR3 length equals 14 residues. The V end lost 3 bases, the J end lost 4 bases, and 10 bases lay between the germline ends. The DNA for the CDR3 is TGTGCCAGCAGCTTCGCAGACTATTACAATGAGCAGTTCTTC. This translates into CASSFADYYNEQFF.

CDR3 coding DNA: TGTGCCAGCAGCTTAGCGACAGATACGCAGTATTTT. As protein: CASSLATDTQYF. The chain uses TRBV7-2 and TRBJ2-3; D is undetermined. CDR3 length: 12 amino acids. The germline V and J ends were trimmed by 0 bases and 3 bases, with 1 base remaining between them. Germline V lookup: CDR1 SGHTA, CDR2 FQGNSA.

The CDR3 DNA follows: TGTGCCAGCTCACCATTCAAGATGAACACTGAAGCTTTCTTT. It translates to CASSPFKMNTEAFF. The V and J genes are TRBV18 and TRBJ1-1; D unclear. V gave up 2 bases and J gave up 0 bases, with 7 bases separating them. Germline V lookup: CDR1 KGHSH, CDR2 LQKENI. The CDR3 has 14 residues.

J is TRBJ1-5 and V is TRBV28, with TRBD1 as a possible D gene (6 bases). CDR3 length: 15 residues. CDR1 is MDHEN, CDR2 SYDVKM, per germline. Between the trimmed V and J ends, which lost 5 bases and 4 bases, there was a span of 15 bases. The CDR3 sequence is CASSQTGTQNQPQHF. In DNA, the CDR3 is TGTGCCAGCAGTCAAACCGGGACACAAAATCAGCCCCAGCATTTT. The variable domain in full, completed from reference TRBV28 and TRBJ1-5, reads DVKVTQSSRYLVKRTGEKVFLECVQDMDHENMFWYRQDPGLGLRLIYFSYDVKMKEKGDIPEGYSVSREKKERFSLILESASTNQTSMYLCASSQTGTQNQPQHFGDGTRLSIL.

This rearrangement joins TRBV10-3 to TRBJ1-1; 7 bases agree with TRBD1. CDR3 length: 13 residues. Germline CDR1 is ENHRY and CDR2 is SYGVKD. The J segment lost 2 bases and the V segment lost 6 bases, leaving 3 bases of the junction unmatched. This CDR3 reads CAISDRENTEAFF. The CDR3 nucleotides read TGTGCCATCAGCGACAGGGAAAACACTGAAGCTTTCTTT.

CDR3 in DNA: TGCGCCAGCAGTCTTGCTCAGGGAAACAATGAGCAGTTCTTC. This sequence encodes CASSLAQGNNEQFF. V and J are TRBV10-1 and TRBJ2-1; TRBD1 might be the D (5 bases). Germline V gene lookup returns CDR1 WNHNN and CDR2 SYGVQD (reference sequence). This CDR3 has 14 residues. Trimming took off 5 bases at V and 5 bases at J, with 13 bases between the two ends.

The V gene is TRBV28, the J gene TRBJ2-1; tentatively, D is TRBD1 or TRBD2 (5 bases each). Per the germline V gene, CDR1 is MDHEN and CDR2 is SYDVKM. The CDR3 extends over 17 amino acids. V was shortened by 3 bases and J by 0 bases, with 15 bases between the two germline ends. The CDR3 DNA reads TGTGCCAGCAGTTTGATCCCGAGTGGGACCTCCTACAATGAGCAGTTCTTC. Translation: CASSLIPSGTSYNEQFF.

This clone has just a few counts. The gene calls are TRBV6-1 and TRBJ2-7; D not resolved. Germline assignment: CDR1 MNHNS and CDR2 SASEGT. This CDR3 has 14 residues. V lost 8 bases and J lost 5, with 19 bases in between. The CDR3 reads CASSHGRPLHEQYV. The CDR3 DNA sequence: TGTGCCAGCTCTCACGGTCGTCCTCTACACGAGCAGTACGTC.

The DNA for the CDR3 is TGCAGTGCTACCAACACAGATACGCAGTATTTT. This gives the protein CSATNTDTQYF. The genes are TRBV20-1 and TRBJ2-3; D gene unclear. CDR3 size: 11 residues. V was shortened by 4 bases and J by 2 bases, with 4 bases between the two germline ends. Germline loops: CDR1 DFQATT, CDR2 SNEGSKA (reference sequence).

The CDR3 DNA is TGTGCCAGCAGTTTAGAAGCCCCAAGGGGGCAGTACTTC. Residues: CASSLEAPRGQYF. V and J are TRBV28 and TRBJ2-7; possibly TRBD1 for D (5 bases). The CDR3 length is 13 residues. The germline V gene encodes CDR1 MDHEN and CDR2 SYDVKM. Trimming shortened V by 2 bases and J by 9 bases, and 14 bases separated the two germline ends.

The rearrangement uses TRBV7-2 and TRBJ1-1; D is unresolved. CDR3 length equals 14 residues. CDR1 and CDR2 from the germline V gene are SGHTA and FQGNSA. Trimming took off 3 bases at V and 1 base at J, with 9 bases between the two ends. In DNA, the CDR3 is TGTGCCAGCAGCTTCCGGGGTCGGAACACTGAAGCTTTCTTT. Protein sequence: CASSFRGRNTEAFF.

J is TRBJ1-1 and V is TRBV4-1; tentatively, D is TRBD1 (5 bases). CDR3 length equals 15 residues. Trimming took 0 bases from V and 3 from J, leaving 11 bases between them. In germline, CDR1 is MGHRA, CDR2 YSYEKL. CDR3 coding DNA: TGCGCCAGCAGCCAAGATCGGGGGTGGCACACTGAAGCTTTCTTT. Protein: CASSQDRGWHTEAFF.

This rearrangement joins TRBV11-2 to TRBJ2-1, with 11 bases that match TRBD2. The V segment lost 5 bases and the J segment 4 bases; nucleotides outside the gene matches: 4. The CDR3 contains 15 residues. Per the germline V gene, CDR1 is SGHAT and CDR2 is FQNNGV. The CDR3: CASSIAGGPYNEQFF. As DNA, the CDR3 is TGTGCCAGCAGCATAGCGGGAGGGCCATACAATGAGCAGTTCTTC.

The V gene is TRBV9, the J gene TRBJ2-7; D is perhaps TRBD2 (6 bases). In germline, CDR1 is SGDLS, CDR2 YYNGEE. V was trimmed by 0 bases and J by 6 bases, leaving 7 bases between them. The CDR3 sequence is 12 residues long. CDR3: CASSVVGGEQYF. CDR3 in DNA: TGTGCCAGCAGCGTAGTGGGGGGCGAGCAGTACTTC.

This clone was counted once. The genes are TRBV7-9 and TRBJ2-3, with 9 bases that match TRBD2. This CDR3 region has 15 residues. V was clipped by 5 bases and J by 2 bases; unmatched bases: 5. Germline assignment: CDR1 SEHNR and CDR2 FQNEAQ (reference sequence). CDR3 coding DNA: TGTGCCAGCAGCAAGCGGGAGGACCTCACAGATACGCAGTATTTT. This gives the protein CASSKREDLTDTQYF.

The V gene is TRBV28, the J gene TRBJ1-6; D gene unclear. With 7 bases removed from V and 9 bases from J, the gap between germline ends came to 10 bases. Per the germline V gene, CDR1 is MDHEN and CDR2 is SYDVKM. CDR3 size: 12 residues. The CDR3 DNA sequence: TGTGCCAGCATAGGGTCCGGTTCACCCCTCCACTTT. It encodes CASIGSGSPLHF.

This clone was picked up one time. This chain joins TRBV7-3 and TRBJ2-6; unclear D gene. The germline V gene encodes CDR1 SGHTA and CDR2 FQGTGA. The V gene lost 5 bases and the J gene lost 0 bases, with 8 bases spanning the gap. The CDR3 loop spans 15 amino acids. CDR3 in DNA: TGTGCCAGCAGCCTTTTTGGCTCTGGGGCCAACGTCCTGACTTTC. Residues: CASSLFGSGANVLTF. Filled out from reference TRBV7-3 and TRBJ2-6, the complete variable domain reads GAGVSQTPSNKVTEKGKYVELRCDPISGHTALYWYRQSLGQGPEFLIYFQGTGAADDSGLPNDRFFAVRPEGSVSTLKIQRTERGDSAVYLCASSLFGSGANVLTFGAGSRLTVL.

This clone was recorded once. The chain carries TRBV7-9 and TRBJ2-3; D gene uncertain. The length of the CDR3 is 14 residues. The V end was cut by 4 bases, the J end by 6 bases, with 14 bases between. The germline gives CDR1 SEHNR, CDR2 FQNEAQ (reference sequence). The CDR3 spells CASSSFLWADTQYF. CDR3 nucleotide sequence: TGTGCCAGCAGCTCCTTTCTATGGGCCGATACGCAGTATTTT.

This clone appeared a single time. J is TRBJ1-3 and V is TRBV5-4; 8 bases are a match to TRBD1. Germline V gene sequence: CDR1 SGHNT, CDR2 YYREEE (reference sequence). The CDR3 is 14 amino acids. Losses at the gene ends were 2 bases for V and 4 bases for J; bases not matched to a gene: 2. This CDR3 reads CASSLRDRGNTIYF. The CDR3 DNA reads TGTGCCAGCAGCTTAAGGGACAGGGGAAACACCATATATTTT.

This chain joins TRBV4-3 and TRBJ2-2; D gene ambiguous. Trimming removed 0 bases at V and 6 bases at J, with 17 bases between. CDR3 length: 17 amino acids. Germline V gene sequence: CDR1 LGHNA, CDR2 YSLEER. The CDR3 loop is CASSQDRGGSPPGELFF. The CDR3 DNA follows: TGCGCCAGCAGCCAAGATCGAGGCGGCTCTCCTCCCGGGGAGCTGTTTTTT.

The rearrangement uses TRBV6-5 and TRBJ2-7; D gene unclear. The CDR3 is 15 residues long. V dropped 3 bases and J dropped 2 bases, with 14 bases sitting between them. Looked up from germline, CDR1 is MNHEY and CDR2 is SVGAGI. CDR3 region: CASSYVKGIPYEQYV. In DNA form, the CDR3 reads TGTGCCAGCAGTTATGTGAAGGGCATCCCCTACGAGCAGTACGTC.